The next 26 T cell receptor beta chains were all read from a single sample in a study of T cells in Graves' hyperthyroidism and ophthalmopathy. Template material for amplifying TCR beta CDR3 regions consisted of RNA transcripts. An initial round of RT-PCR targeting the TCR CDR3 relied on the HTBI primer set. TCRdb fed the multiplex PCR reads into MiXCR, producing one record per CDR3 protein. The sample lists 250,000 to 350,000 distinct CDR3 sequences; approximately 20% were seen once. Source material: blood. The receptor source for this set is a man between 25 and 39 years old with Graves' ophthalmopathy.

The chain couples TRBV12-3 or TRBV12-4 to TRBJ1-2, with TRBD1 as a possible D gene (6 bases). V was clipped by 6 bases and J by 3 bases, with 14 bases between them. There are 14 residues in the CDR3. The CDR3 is CASRFYREDYGYTF. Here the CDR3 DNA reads TGTGCCAGCAGATTTTACAGGGAGGACTATGGCTACACCTTC.

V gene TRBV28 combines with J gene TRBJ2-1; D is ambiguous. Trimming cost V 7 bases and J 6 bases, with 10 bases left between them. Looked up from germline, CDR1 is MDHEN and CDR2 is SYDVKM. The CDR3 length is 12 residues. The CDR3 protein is CASMGLGNEQFF. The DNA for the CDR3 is TGTGCCAGCATGGGGTTGGGCAATGAGCAGTTCTTC.

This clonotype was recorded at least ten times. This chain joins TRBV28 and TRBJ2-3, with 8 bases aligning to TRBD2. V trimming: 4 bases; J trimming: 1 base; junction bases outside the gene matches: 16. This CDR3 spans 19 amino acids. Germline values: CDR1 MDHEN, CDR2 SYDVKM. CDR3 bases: TGTGCCAGCAGTTCGGACACCTCCCAGCGGGAGCTGGGCACAGATACGCAGTATTTT. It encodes CASSSDTSQRELGTDTQYF.

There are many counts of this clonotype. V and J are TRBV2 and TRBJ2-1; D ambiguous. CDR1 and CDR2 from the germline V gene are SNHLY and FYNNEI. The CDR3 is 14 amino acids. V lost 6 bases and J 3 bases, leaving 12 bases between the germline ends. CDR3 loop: CASSESVYYNEQFF. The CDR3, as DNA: TGTGCCAGCAGCGAGTCGGTCTACTACAATGAGCAGTTCTTC.

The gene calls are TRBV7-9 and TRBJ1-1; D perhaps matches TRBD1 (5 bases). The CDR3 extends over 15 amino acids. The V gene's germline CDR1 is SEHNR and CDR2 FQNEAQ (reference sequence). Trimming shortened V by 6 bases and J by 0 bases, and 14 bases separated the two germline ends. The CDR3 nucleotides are TGTGCCAGCAGTTTGGGAGCAGGGTTGAACACTGAAGCTTTCTTT. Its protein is CASSLGAGLNTEAFF. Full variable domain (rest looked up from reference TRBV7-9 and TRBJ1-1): DTGVSQNPRHKITKRGQNVTFRCDPISEHNRLYWYRQTLGQGPEFLTYFQNEAQLEKSRLLSDRFSAERPKGSFSTLEIQRTEQGDSAMYLCASSLGAGLNTEAFFGQGTRLTVV.

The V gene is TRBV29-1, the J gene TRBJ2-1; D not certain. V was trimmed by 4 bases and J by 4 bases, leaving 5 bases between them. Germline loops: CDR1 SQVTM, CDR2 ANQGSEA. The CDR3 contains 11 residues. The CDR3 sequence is CSVVQYNEQFF. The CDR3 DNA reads TGCAGCGTTGTTCAGTACAATGAGCAGTTCTTC.

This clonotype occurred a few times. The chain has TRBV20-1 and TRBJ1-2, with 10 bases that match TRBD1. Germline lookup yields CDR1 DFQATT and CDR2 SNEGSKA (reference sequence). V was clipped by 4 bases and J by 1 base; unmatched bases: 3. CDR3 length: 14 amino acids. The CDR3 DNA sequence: TGCAGTGCTACAAGGACAGGGGGTAACTATGGCTACACCTTC. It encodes CSATRTGGNYGYTF.

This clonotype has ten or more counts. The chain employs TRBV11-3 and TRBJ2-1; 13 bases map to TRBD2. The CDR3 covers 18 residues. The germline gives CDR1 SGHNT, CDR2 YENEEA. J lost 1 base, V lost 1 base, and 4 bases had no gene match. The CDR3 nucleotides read TGTGCCAGCAGCTTAGGACTAGCGGGAGGTTATTCCTACAATGAGCAGTTCTTC. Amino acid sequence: CASSLGLAGGYSYNEQFF.

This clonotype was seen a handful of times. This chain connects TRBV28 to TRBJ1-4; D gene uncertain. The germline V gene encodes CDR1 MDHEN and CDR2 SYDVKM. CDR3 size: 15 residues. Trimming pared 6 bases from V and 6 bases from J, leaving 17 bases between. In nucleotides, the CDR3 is TGTGCCAGCAGGCCTCCCGGGGTGCCCGATGAAAAACTGTTTTTT. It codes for CASRPPGVPDEKLFF. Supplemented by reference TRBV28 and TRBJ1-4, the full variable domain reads DVKVTQSSRYLVKRTGEKVFLECVQDMDHENMFWYRQDPGLGLRLIYFSYDVKMKEKGDIPEGYSVSREKKERFSLILESASTNQTSMYLCASRPPGVPDEKLFFGSGTQLSVL.

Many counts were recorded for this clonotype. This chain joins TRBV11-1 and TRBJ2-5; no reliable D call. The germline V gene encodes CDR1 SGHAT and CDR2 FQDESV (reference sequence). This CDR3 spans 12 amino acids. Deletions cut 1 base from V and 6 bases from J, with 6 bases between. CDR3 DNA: TGTGCCAGCAGCTTAGGAAGACAGACCCAGTACTTC. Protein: CASSLGRQTQYF.

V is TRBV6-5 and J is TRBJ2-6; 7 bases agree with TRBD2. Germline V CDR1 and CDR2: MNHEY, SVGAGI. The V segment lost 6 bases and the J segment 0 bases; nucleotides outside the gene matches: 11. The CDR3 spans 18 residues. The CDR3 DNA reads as TGTGCCAGCAGCTATGGCGGGCTAGCGGACTCTGGGGCCAACGTCCTGACTTTC. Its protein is CASSYGGLADSGANVLTF.

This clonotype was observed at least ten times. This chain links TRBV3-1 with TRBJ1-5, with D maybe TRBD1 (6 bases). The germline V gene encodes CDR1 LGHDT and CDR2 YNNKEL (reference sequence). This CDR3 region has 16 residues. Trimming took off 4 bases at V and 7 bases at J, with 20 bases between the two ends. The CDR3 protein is CASSLGGGGGRQPQHF. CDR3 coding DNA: TGTGCCAGCAGCCTTGGCGGAGGGGGAGGGAGGCAGCCCCAGCATTTT.

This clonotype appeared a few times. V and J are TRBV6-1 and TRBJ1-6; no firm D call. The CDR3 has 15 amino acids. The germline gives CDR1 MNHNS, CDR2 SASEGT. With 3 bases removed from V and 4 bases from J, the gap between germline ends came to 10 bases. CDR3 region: CASSDRTGYNSPLHF. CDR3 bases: TGTGCCAGCAGTGACCGGACGGGTTATAATTCACCCCTCCACTTT.

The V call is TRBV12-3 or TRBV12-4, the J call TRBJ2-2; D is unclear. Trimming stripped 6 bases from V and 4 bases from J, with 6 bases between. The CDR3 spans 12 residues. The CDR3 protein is CASSTATGELFF. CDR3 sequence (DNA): TGTGCCAGCAGCACAGCCACCGGGGAGCTGTTTTTT.

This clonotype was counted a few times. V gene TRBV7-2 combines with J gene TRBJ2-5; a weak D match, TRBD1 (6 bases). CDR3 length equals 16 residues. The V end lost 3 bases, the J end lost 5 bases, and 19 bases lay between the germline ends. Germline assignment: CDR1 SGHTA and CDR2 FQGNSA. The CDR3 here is CASSFSLGGGGETQYF. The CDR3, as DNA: TGTGCCAGCAGCTTCAGCTTAGGGGGTGGTGGTGAGACCCAGTACTTC.

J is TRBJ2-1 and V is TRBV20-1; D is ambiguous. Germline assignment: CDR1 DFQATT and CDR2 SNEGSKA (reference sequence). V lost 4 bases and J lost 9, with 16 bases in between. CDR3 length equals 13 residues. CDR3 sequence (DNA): TGCAGTGCTACCCCGACTGCAGGTACTGAGCAGTTCTTC. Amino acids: CSATPTAGTEQFF.

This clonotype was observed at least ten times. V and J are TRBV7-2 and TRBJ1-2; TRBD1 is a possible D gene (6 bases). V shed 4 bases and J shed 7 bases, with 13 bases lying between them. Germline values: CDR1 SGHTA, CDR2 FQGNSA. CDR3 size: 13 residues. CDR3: CASSSQGLGGYTF. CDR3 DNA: TGTGCCAGCAGCTCACAGGGCCTGGGTGGCTACACCTTC.

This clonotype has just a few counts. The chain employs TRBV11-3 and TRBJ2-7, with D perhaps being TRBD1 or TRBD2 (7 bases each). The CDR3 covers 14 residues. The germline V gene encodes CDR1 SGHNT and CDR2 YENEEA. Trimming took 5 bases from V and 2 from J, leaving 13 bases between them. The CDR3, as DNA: TGTGCCAGCAGCACCCAGGGGGGGGCCTACGAGCAGTACTTC. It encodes CASSTQGGAYEQYF.

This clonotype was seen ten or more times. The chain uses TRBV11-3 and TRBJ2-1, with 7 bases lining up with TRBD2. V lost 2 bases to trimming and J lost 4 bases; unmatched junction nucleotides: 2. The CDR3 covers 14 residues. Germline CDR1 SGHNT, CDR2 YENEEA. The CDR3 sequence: CASSLPAGYNEQFF. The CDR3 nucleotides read TGTGCCAGCAGCTTACCAGCGGGGTACAATGAGCAGTTCTTC.

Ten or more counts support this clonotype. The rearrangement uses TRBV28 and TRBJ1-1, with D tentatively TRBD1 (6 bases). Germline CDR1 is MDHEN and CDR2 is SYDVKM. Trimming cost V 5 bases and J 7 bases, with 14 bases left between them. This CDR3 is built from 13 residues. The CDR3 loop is CASSTLTGSEAFF. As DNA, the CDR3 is TGTGCCAGCAGTACTCTTACAGGGAGTGAAGCTTTCTTT.

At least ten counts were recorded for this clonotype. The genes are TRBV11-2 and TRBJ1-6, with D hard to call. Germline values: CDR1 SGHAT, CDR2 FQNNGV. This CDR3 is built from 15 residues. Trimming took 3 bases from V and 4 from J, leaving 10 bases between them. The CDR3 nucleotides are TGTGCCAGCAGCTTTCTGGGTGCATATAATTCACCCCTCCACTTT. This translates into CASSFLGAYNSPLHF.

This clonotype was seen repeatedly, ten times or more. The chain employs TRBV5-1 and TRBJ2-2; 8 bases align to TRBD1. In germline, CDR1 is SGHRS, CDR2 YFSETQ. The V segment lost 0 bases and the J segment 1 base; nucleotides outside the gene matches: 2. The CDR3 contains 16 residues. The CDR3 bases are TGCGCCAGCAGCTTGGCCGGGACAGGGAACACCGGGGAGCTGTTTTTT. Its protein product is CASSLAGTGNTGELFF. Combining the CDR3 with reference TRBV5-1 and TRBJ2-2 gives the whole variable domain KAGVTQTPRYLIKTRGQQVTLSCSPISGHRSVSWYQQTPGQGLQFLFEYFSETQRNKGNFPGRFSGRQFSNSRSEMNVSTLELGDSALYLCASSLAGTGNTGELFFGEGSRLTVL.

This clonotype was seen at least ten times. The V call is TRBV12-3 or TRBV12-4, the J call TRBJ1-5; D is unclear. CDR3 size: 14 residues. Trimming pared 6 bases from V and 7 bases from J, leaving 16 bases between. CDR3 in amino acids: CASRRNWEGQPQHF. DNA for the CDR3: TGTGCCAGCAGGAGGAACTGGGAAGGGCAGCCCCAGCATTTT.

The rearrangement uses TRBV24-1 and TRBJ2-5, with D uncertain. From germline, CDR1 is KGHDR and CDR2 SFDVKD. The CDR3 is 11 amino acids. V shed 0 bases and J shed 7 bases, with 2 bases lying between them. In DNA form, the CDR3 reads TGTGCCACCAGTGATTTGGGGACCCAGTACTTC. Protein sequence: CATSDLGTQYF.

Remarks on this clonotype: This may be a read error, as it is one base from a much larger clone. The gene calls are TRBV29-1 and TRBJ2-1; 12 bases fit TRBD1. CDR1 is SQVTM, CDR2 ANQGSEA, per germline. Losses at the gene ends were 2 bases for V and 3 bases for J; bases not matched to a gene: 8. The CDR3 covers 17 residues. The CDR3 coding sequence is TGCAGCGTTGAATTAGTGGGACAGGGGGCAGACTACAATGAGCAGTTCTTC. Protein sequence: CSVELVGQGADYNEQFF.

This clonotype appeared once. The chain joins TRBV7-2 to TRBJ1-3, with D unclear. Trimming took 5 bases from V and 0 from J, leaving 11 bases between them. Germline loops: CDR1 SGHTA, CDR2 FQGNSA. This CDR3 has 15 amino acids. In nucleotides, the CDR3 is TGTGCCAGCAGCCAGGACCGAGTCTCTGGAAACACCATATATTTT. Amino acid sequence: CASSQDRVSGNTIYF.